Below, one T cell receptor beta chain is given with its context. This entry comes from a study of technical replicates of blood from a handful of donors. The germline CDR1 and CDR2 sequences are SQVTM and ANQGSEA. With 7 bases clipped from V and 2 bases from J, the junction kept 7 bases outside the gene matches. CDR3 length: 13 residues. Some clones are missing from TCRdb's copy, which holds only in-frame ones; the method was immunoSEQ multiplex PCR. The sample has about 74,000 clones; roughly 95% are singletons. The genes are TRBV29-1 and TRBJ2-7; 8 bases agree with TRBD2. This receptor was identified in a human donor in good health. Material for sequencing was T cells isolated from PBMCs. The CDR3 bases are TGCAGCGCCCGTCGGGGGGGCACCTACGAGCAGTACTTC. Translating it yields CSARRGGTYEQYF.